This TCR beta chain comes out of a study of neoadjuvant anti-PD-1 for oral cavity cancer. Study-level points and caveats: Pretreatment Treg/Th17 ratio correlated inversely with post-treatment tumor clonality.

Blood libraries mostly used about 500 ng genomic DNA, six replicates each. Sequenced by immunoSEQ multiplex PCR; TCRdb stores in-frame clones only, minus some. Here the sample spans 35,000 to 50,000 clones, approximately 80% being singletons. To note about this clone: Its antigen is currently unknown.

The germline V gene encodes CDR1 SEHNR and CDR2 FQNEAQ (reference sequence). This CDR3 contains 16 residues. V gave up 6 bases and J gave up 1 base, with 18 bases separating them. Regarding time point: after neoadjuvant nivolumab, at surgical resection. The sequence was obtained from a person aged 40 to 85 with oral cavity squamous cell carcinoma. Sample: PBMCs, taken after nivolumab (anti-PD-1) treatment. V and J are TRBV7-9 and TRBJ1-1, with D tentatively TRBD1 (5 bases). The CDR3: CASSQGISRGNTEAFF. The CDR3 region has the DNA TGTGCCAGCAGTCAAGGAATCTCAAGGGGGAACACTGAAGCTTTCTTT.